Shown below are 32 T cell receptor beta chains from a single sample sequenced in a study of T cells after posttransplantation cyclophosphamide. Sequenced by immunoSEQ multiplex PCR; TCRdb stores in-frame clones only, minus some. The sample lists around 10,000 clones, around 86% occurring once. Cyclophosphamide on days +3 and +4 followed busulfan-fludarabine conditioning and a marrow graft. Specimen: CD4+ T cells sorted from PBMCs, collected after allogeneic stem cell transplant with posttransplant cyclophosphamide. These receptors came from a male patient in his 30s who received an allogeneic stem cell transplant from a related donor, was CMV-positive, and had acute GVHD only. Some T cells may have come from the graft donor.

This sequence joins TRBV6-1 and TRBJ1-2, with D unresolved. Germline assignment: CDR1 MNHNS and CDR2 SASEGT. Trimming left V 7 bases short and J 3 bases short, with 12 bases between. The CDR3 is 13 amino acids. CDR3 nucleotides: TGTGCCAGCACCCCAGGTCAGGACTATGGCTACACCTTC. Residues: CASTPGQDYGYTF.

This clone is a singleton in its sample. The CDR3 here is CASSLAGGAYEQYF. The CDR3 DNA follows: TGTGCCAGCAGCTTAGCCGGGGGGGCCTACGAGCAGTACTTC. This chain links TRBV7-6 with TRBJ2-7; 8 nucleotides line up with TRBD2. J gave up 2 bases and V 0 bases, and 0 bases lay outside the gene matches. The CDR3 runs 14 residues. The V gene's germline CDR1 is SGHVS and CDR2 FNYEAQ.

The chain combines TRBV5-1 with TRBJ2-3; TRBD2 might be the D (5 bases). Trimming removed 0 bases from V and 5 bases from J, with 10 bases in between. Per the germline V gene, CDR1 is SGHRS and CDR2 is YFSETQ. This CDR3 contains 14 residues. As DNA, the CDR3 is TGCGCCAGCAGCTTGGCCGCTAGCCTAGATACGCAGTATTTT. Its translation: CASSLAASLDTQYF. Looking up the rest from reference TRBV5-1 and TRBJ2-3 gives the full variable domain: KAGVTQTPRYLIKTRGQQVTLSCSPISGHRSVSWYQQTPGQGLQFLFEYFSETQRNKGNFPGRFSGRQFSNSRSEMNVSTLELGDSALYLCASSLAASLDTQYFGPGTRLTVL.

The chain's CDR3 is CASSVPKGETVYTF. DNA of the CDR3: TGCGCCAGCAGCGTTCCTAAGGGGGAAACGGTCTACACCTTC. This chain connects TRBV4-1 to TRBJ1-2; tentatively, D is TRBD1 (6 bases). Germline V gives CDR1 MGHRA, CDR2 YSYEKL. This CDR3 contains 14 residues. Trimming pared 5 bases from V and 10 bases from J, leaving 20 bases between.

J is TRBJ2-6 and V is TRBV9; D might be TRBD1 (5 bases). Germline loops: CDR1 SGDLS, CDR2 YYNGEE. V lost 0 bases to trimming and J lost 2 bases, with 12 bases between them. This CDR3 contains 17 residues. The CDR3 DNA follows: TGTGCCAGCAGCGTAGGCCCGGCAGGGCCTGGGGCCAACGTCCTGACTTTC. It translates to CASSVGPAGPGANVLTF.

The rearrangement links TRBV5-4 to TRBJ2-3, with D possibly matching TRBD1 (6 bases). The CDR3 has 15 residues. Germline CDR1 SGHNT, CDR2 YYREEE (reference sequence). Trimming took off 5 bases at V and 4 bases at J, with 17 bases between the two ends. The CDR3 bases are TGTGCCAGCAGTCAGGGGATGGAAGTGGCAGATACGCAGTATTTT. Translating gives CASSQGMEVADTQYF.

The chain carries TRBV15 and TRBJ2-3; weak D call: TRBD2 (5 bases). Germline-derived CDR1 and CDR2 are LNHNV and YYDKDF (reference sequence). The CDR3 loop spans 14 amino acids. Trimming stripped 2 bases from V and 1 base from J, with 7 bases between. The CDR3 loop reads CATSRLGGTDTQYF. The CDR3 nucleotides are TGTGCCACCAGCAGACTGGGAGGCACAGATACGCAGTATTTT.

This chain links TRBV5-1 with TRBJ2-4; D is undetermined. This CDR3 is built from 12 residues. Per the germline V gene, CDR1 is SGHRS and CDR2 is YFSETQ. V was cut by 0 bases and J by 9 bases, with 7 bases left in between. DNA of the CDR3: TGCGCCAGCAGCTTGGGTACGGGCATTCAGTACTTC. It yields the protein CASSLGTGIQYF.

This chain connects TRBV2 to TRBJ1-1; TRBD1 is a possible D gene (6 bases). This CDR3 is built from 13 residues. Trimming shortened V by 0 bases and J by 9 bases, and 11 bases separated the two germline ends. Germline V CDR1 and CDR2: SNHLY, FYNNEI. For the CDR3, the DNA is TGTGCCAGCAGTGAAGCATCGACAGGTAAAGCTTTCTTT. Translating it yields CASSEASTGKAFF.

Here the CDR3 reads CASRSTGNQANYGYTF. CDR3 sequence (DNA): TGTGCCAGCAGATCGACAGGGAACCAAGCTAACTATGGCTACACCTTC. This chain uses TRBV6-6 with TRBJ1-2; TRBD1 matches 7 bases. The CDR3 runs 16 residues. Per the germline V gene, CDR1 is MNHNY and CDR2 is SVGAGI (reference sequence). The junction had 10 bases not matched to a gene; V was cut back by 6 bases and J by 0 bases.

The sample holds a few counts of this clone. The chain links TRBV25-1 to TRBJ1-3; tentative D call: TRBD1 (6 bases). The germline V gene has CDR1 MGHDK and CDR2 SYGVNS. The CDR3 runs 12 residues. Trimming took off 7 bases at V and 7 bases at J, with 11 bases between the two ends. The CDR3 protein is CASTGGWNTIYF. Written as DNA, the CDR3 is TGTGCCAGCACGGGGGGCTGGAACACCATATATTTT.

The CDR3: CASSPSRGRGRTDTQYF. CDR3 DNA: TGTGCCAGCAGCCCCTCCAGGGGGCGGGGCCGCACAGATACGCAGTATTTT. The chain employs TRBV7-9 and TRBJ2-3; 8 bases fit TRBD1. This CDR3 is built from 17 residues. The germline V gene has CDR1 SEHNR and CDR2 FQNEAQ (reference sequence). Trimming removed 5 bases from V and 1 base from J; junction bases left unmatched: 11.

The chain couples TRBV7-2 to TRBJ1-1, with a weak D call TRBD1 (5 bases). V was trimmed by 5 bases and J by 0 bases, leaving 13 bases between them. CDR1 and CDR2 (germline): SGHTA, FQGNSA. This CDR3 has 15 amino acids. The CDR3 coding sequence is TGTGCCAGCAGCCCGACCGGACATCTGAACACTGAAGCTTTCTTT. It specifies CASSPTGHLNTEAFF. The entire variable domain, with the rest obtained from reference TRBV7-2 and TRBJ1-1, is as follows: GAGVSQSPSNKVTEKGKDVELRCDPISGHTALYWYRQSLGQGLEFLIYFQGNSAPDKSGLPSDRFSAERTGGSVSTLTIQRTQQEDSAVYLCASSPTGHLNTEAFFGQGTRLTVV.

The chain employs TRBV7-2 and TRBJ2-7, with D perhaps matching TRBD1 (5 bases). The CDR3 runs 14 residues. Germline CDR1 is SGHTA and CDR2 is FQGNSA. Trimming stripped 5 bases from V and 1 base from J, with 12 bases between. CDR3 coding DNA: TGTGCCAGCAGCCCGCAGACAGCATCCTACGAGCAGTACTTC. It encodes CASSPQTASYEQYF. Drawing the rest from reference TRBV7-2 and TRBJ2-7, the complete variable domain is GAGVSQSPSNKVTEKGKDVELRCDPISGHTALYWYRQSLGQGLEFLIYFQGNSAPDKSGLPSDRFSAERTGGSVSTLTIQRTQQEDSAVYLCASSPQTASYEQYFGPGTRLTVT.

V is TRBV7-8 and J is TRBJ1-6; no clear D gene. Germline assignment: CDR1 SGHVS and CDR2 FQNEAQ. This CDR3 has 14 amino acids. The V and J ends lost 2 bases and 6 bases respectively, with 8 bases between them. CDR3 coding DNA: TGTGCCAGCAGCTTAATGGCTTCTAATTCACCCCTCCACTTT. It specifies CASSLMASNSPLHF.

The chain carries TRBV7-8 and TRBJ1-1; no reliable D call. This CDR3 has 15 residues. The ends were cut back, 1 base at V and 7 bases at J, with 16 bases in the middle. The germline gives CDR1 SGHVS, CDR2 FQNEAQ. The CDR3 region has the DNA TGTGCCAGCAGCTTAGGTTTGATCTTGGGGAGTGAAGCTTTCTTT. Translated, it gives CASSLGLILGSEAFF.

The chain combines TRBV6-6 with TRBJ2-5; D is undetermined. Trimming removed 2 bases at V and 3 bases at J, with 10 bases between. This CDR3 spans 14 amino acids. Looked up from germline, CDR1 is MNHNY and CDR2 is SVGAGI (reference sequence). The CDR3 sequence is CASSYGLTKETQYF. The CDR3 region has the DNA TGTGCCAGCAGTTACGGTCTAACCAAAGAGACCCAGTACTTC.

This clone was detected only once. V is TRBV7-6 and J is TRBJ2-6; 8 bases agree with TRBD1. The CDR3 contains 15 residues. The V segment lost 5 bases and the J segment 2 bases; nucleotides outside the gene matches: 2. CDR1 is SGHVS, CDR2 FNYEAQ, per germline. The CDR3 sequence: CASSRTGTGANVLTF. The CDR3 DNA reads as TGTGCCAGCAGCCGGACAGGGACTGGGGCCAACGTCCTGACTTTC.

V and J are TRBV4-3 and TRBJ2-3; TRBD2 agrees at 9 bases. V trimming: 0 bases; J trimming: 5 bases; junction bases outside the gene matches: 6. CDR3 length: 16 amino acids. Germline values: CDR1 LGHNA, CDR2 YSLEER. CDR3 residues: CASSQEASGDGDTQYF. The CDR3 bases are TGCGCCAGCAGCCAAGAAGCTAGCGGGGATGGAGATACGCAGTATTTT.

The V gene is TRBV2, the J gene TRBJ2-4; 12 nucleotides match TRBD2. The germline V gene has CDR1 SNHLY and CDR2 FYNNEI. The length of the CDR3 is 18 residues. J gave up 1 base and V 6 bases, and 10 bases lay outside the gene matches. CDR3 region: CASRLLAGGPLAKNIQYF. DNA for the CDR3: TGTGCCAGCAGGCTCCTAGCGGGGGGGCCTCTCGCCAAAAACATTCAGTACTTC.

The rearrangement uses TRBV5-4 and TRBJ2-2; D remains unclear. V lost 0 bases and J 1 base, leaving 7 bases between the germline ends. Per the germline V gene, CDR1 is SGHNT and CDR2 is YYREEE (reference sequence). The CDR3 has 15 residues. CDR3 region: CASSLGAENTGELFF. CDR3 nucleotides: TGTGCCAGCAGCTTGGGGGCAGAGAACACCGGGGAGCTGTTTTTT.

The J gene is TRBJ1-2, the V gene TRBV7-8; D uncertain. V was pared by 0 bases and J by 8 bases, with 7 bases between. The CDR3 sequence is 12 residues long. CDR1 SGHVS and CDR2 FQNEAQ come from the germline V gene. The CDR3 DNA reads TGTGCCAGCAGCTTAGCGCAGTACGGCTACACCTTC. It encodes CASSLAQYGYTF.

The CDR3 bases are TGTGCCAGCAGCTTCTGGCAACTTGGAGCGGAGACCCAGTACTTC. Encoded protein: CASSFWQLGAETQYF. This chain joins TRBV11-2 and TRBJ2-5; D gene uncertain. Germline V gene sequence: CDR1 SGHAT, CDR2 FQNNGV. Trimming took off 3 bases at V and 5 bases at J, with 16 bases between the two ends. The CDR3 consists of 15 residues.

The chain employs TRBV18 and TRBJ2-7, with D possibly being TRBD1 (6 bases). Deletions cut 3 bases from V and 4 bases from J, with 7 bases between. CDR1 is KGHSH, CDR2 LQKENI, per germline. There are 12 residues in the CDR3. As DNA, the CDR3 is TGTGCCAGCTCACCCGGACAGTACGAGCAGTACTTC. This translates into CASSPGQYEQYF.

The chain has TRBV5-1 and TRBJ2-5; TRBD1 agrees at 8 bases. The CDR3 totals 14 residues. From germline, CDR1 is SGHRS and CDR2 YFSETQ. Trimming took 0 bases from V and 5 from J; bases not matched to a gene: 3. DNA of the CDR3: TGCGCCAGCAGCTTGGACAGGGGGGCTGAGACCCAGTACTTC. Its protein product is CASSLDRGAETQYF.

The chain is built from TRBV6-6 and TRBJ1-2; possible D gene TRBD1, 6 bases. Looked up from germline, CDR1 is MNHNY and CDR2 is SVGAGI (reference sequence). There are 15 residues in the CDR3. The germline V and J ends were trimmed by 2 bases and 7 bases, with 17 bases remaining between them. CDR3 loop: CASSYDGGGASGYTF. The CDR3 bases are TGTGCCAGCAGTTACGATGGGGGGGGCGCGTCTGGCTACACCTTC.

The genes are TRBV12-2 and TRBJ2-2; the D segment call TRBD2 is taken from the table without a DNA check. TRBV12-2 is a known pseudogene. CDR3 length: 18 residues. The CDR3 is CASRFAPRRGRGTGELFF. The CDR3 bases are TGTGCAAGTCGCTTTGCTCCTCGGCGGGGGCGGGGGACCGGGGAGCTGTTTTTT.

J is TRBJ1-1 and V is TRBV5-1, with a possible D match to TRBD1 (5 bases). The CDR3 covers 12 residues. V lost 5 bases and J lost 6, with 11 bases in between. CDR1 and CDR2 (germline): SGHRS, YFSETQ. CDR3 residues: CASRGGDSEAFF. The CDR3 DNA sequence: TGCGCCAGCAGGGGGGGAGACTCTGAAGCTTTCTTT.

The chain combines TRBV9 with TRBJ1-2; possible D gene TRBD1, 5 bases. This CDR3 has 13 residues. The germline CDR1 and CDR2 sequences are SGDLS and YYNGEE. V lost 4 bases, J lost 1 base, and 8 bases lay in between. The CDR3 sequence: CASSPDSNYGYTF. CDR3 coding DNA: TGTGCCAGCAGCCCTGACAGTAACTATGGCTACACCTTC.

J is TRBJ2-2 and V is TRBV9, with 7 positions matching TRBD1. This CDR3 spans 14 amino acids. Germline CDR1 SGDLS, CDR2 YYNGEE. The ends lost 4 bases at V and 3 bases at J; junction bases unmatched: 3. This CDR3 is CASSRGQYTGELFF. The CDR3 DNA reads TGTGCCAGCAGCCGGGGACAGTACACCGGGGAGCTGTTTTTT. Filled out from reference TRBV9 and TRBJ2-2, the complete variable domain reads DSGVTQTPKHLITATGQRVTLRCSPRSGDLSVYWYQQSLDQGLQFLIQYYNGEERAKGNILERFSAQQFPDLHSELNLSSLELGDSALYFCASSRGQYTGELFFGEGSRLTVL.

The CDR3 is CASSQETRAGDTQYF. Written as DNA, the CDR3 is TGTGCCAGCAGCCAAGAGACTAGGGCCGGGGATACGCAGTATTTT. The chain combines TRBV4-2 with TRBJ2-3, with a weak D call TRBD2 (6 bases). Germline assignment: CDR1 LGHNA and CDR2 YNFKEQ. V lost 0 bases and J 6 bases, leaving 13 bases between the germline ends. The CDR3 consists of 15 residues.

The chain employs TRBV2 and TRBJ1-2; no reliable D call. Germline CDR1 is SNHLY and CDR2 is FYNNEI. Trimming left V 4 bases short and J 3 bases short, with 12 bases between. The CDR3 contains 14 residues. CDR3 sequence: CASSVDGSYYGYTF. CDR3 DNA: TGTGCCAGCAGTGTAGACGGGAGTTACTATGGCTACACCTTC. The whole variable domain, remainder taken from reference TRBV2 and TRBJ1-2, is EPEVTQTPSHQVTQMGQEVILRCVPISNHLYFYWYRQILGQKVEFLVSFYNNEISEKSEIFDDQFSVERPDGSNFTLKIRSTKLEDSAMYFCASSVDGSYYGYTFGSGTRLTVV.